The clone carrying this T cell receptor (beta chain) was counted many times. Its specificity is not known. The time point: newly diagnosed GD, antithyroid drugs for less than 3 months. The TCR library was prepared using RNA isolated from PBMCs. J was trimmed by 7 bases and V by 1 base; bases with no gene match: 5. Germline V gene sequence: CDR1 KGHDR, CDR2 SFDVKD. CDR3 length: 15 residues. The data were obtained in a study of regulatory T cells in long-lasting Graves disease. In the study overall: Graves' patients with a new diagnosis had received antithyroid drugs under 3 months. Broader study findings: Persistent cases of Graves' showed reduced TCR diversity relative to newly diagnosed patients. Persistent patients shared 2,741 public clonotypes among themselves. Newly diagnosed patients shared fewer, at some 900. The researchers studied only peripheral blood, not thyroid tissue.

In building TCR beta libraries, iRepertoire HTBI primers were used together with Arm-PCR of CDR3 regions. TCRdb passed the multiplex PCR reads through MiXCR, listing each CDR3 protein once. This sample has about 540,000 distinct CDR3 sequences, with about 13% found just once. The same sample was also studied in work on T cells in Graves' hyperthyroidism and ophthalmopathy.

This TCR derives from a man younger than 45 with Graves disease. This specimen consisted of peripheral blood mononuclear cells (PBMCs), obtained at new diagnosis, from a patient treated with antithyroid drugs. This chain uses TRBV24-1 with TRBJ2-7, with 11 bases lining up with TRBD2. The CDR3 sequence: CATSDLLAGVEEQYF. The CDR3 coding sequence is TGTGCCACCAGTGATTTACTAGCGGGAGTCGAAGAGCAGTACTTC.